The 5 T cell receptor beta chains listed next were all sequenced from one sample in a study of cytotoxic CD8 clonotypes in ibrutinib-treated CLL. Some clones are missing from TCRdb's copy, which holds only in-frame ones; the method was immunoSEQ multiplex PCR. The sample consists of about 14,000 clones, 64% of them appearing once. The sample here was PBMCs, taken before ibrutinib treatment. The receptors were gathered from a human donor with chronic lymphocytic leukemia.

The chain has TRBV15 and TRBJ2-7; D gene unclear. In germline, CDR1 is LNHNV, CDR2 YYDKDF (reference sequence). CDR3 length equals 15 residues. V was pared by 3 bases and J by 3 bases, with 15 bases between. CDR3 nucleotides: TGTGCCACCAGCAGTGTAAATACTGGTAACTACGAGCAGTACTTC. This gives the protein CATSSVNTGNYEQYF.

This clone was observed a few times. The chain employs TRBV7-9 and TRBJ1-3, with no clear D. Germline V gives CDR1 SEHNR, CDR2 FQNEAQ (reference sequence). Between the trimmed V and J ends, which lost 5 bases and 0 bases, there was a span of 14 bases. The CDR3 consists of 16 residues. Here the CDR3 reads CASSPQWARSGNTIYF. In DNA, the CDR3 is TGTGCCAGCAGCCCACAGTGGGCCCGCTCTGGAAACACCATATATTTT.

This clone rates as medium-sized (0.01 to 0.1%). The V gene is TRBV4-1, the J gene TRBJ1-1; possible D gene TRBD1, 6 bases. This CDR3 spans 14 amino acids. Trimming shortened V by 2 bases and J by 1 base, and 8 bases separated the two germline ends. CDR1 and CDR2 from the germline V gene are MGHRA and YSYEKL. CDR3 amino acids: CASSQWTANTEAFF. The CDR3 nucleotides are TGCGCCAGCAGCCAATGGACAGCGAACACTGAAGCTTTCTTT.

The rearrangement uses TRBV5-1 and TRBJ2-7; 13 nucleotides align to TRBD2. The CDR3 covers 16 residues. Per germline, CDR1 SGHRS and CDR2 YFSETQ. Trimming cost V 4 bases and J 4 bases; bases outside gene matches: 8. The DNA for the CDR3 is TGCGCCAGCAGCCAAACTAGCGGGGGGGCAACGTACGAGCAGTACTTC. Translation: CASSQTSGGATYEQYF.

The V call is TRBV25-1, the J call TRBJ2-7, with 8 bases lining up with TRBD1. V shed 3 bases, J shed 4 bases, and the junction held 8 bases outside the gene matches. CDR1 MGHDK and CDR2 SYGVNS come from the germline V gene. There are 15 residues in the CDR3. CDR3 region: CASSETTGGRYEQYF. In DNA form, the CDR3 reads TGTGCCAGCAGTGAGACCACAGGGGGTAGATACGAGCAGTACTTC.